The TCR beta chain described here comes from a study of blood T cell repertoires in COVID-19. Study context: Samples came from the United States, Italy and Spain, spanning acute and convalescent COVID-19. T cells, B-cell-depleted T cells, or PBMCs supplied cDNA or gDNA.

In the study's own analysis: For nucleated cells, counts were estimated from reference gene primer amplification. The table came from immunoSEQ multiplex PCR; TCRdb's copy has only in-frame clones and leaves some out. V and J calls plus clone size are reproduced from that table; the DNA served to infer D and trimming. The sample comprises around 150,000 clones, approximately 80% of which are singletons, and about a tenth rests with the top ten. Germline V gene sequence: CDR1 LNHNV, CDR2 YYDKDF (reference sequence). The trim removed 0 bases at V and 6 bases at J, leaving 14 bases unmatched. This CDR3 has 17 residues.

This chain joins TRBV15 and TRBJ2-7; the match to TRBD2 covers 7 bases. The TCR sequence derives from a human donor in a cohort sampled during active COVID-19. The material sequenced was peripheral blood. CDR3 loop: CATSRDNKRTSLFEQYF. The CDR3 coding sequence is TGTGCCACCAGCAGAGATAATAAAAGGACTAGTCTTTTCGAGCAGTACTTC.